These 25 T cell receptor beta chains came from one sample sequenced in a study of chemoradiotherapy in HPV16-positive cancers. The assay was immunoSEQ multiplex PCR, and TCRdb's table has in-frame clones only and misses some. The profile shows more than 3,000 clones, about 88% of them singletons. The sample in question was tumor tissue, obtained from a patient who underwent chemoradiotherapy. The receptors derive from a human donor with HPV-associated anogenital cancer.

This chain links TRBV5-6 with TRBJ2-7; D gene uncertain. Looked up from germline, CDR1 is SGHDT and CDR2 is YYEEEE. Trimming shortened V by 0 bases and J by 2 bases, and 6 bases separated the two germline ends. The CDR3 runs 13 residues. CDR3 coding DNA: TGTGCCAGCAGCTTGGGTTCAGCCTACGAGCAGTACTTC. Its translation is CASSLGSAYEQYF.

V usage is TRBV7-9 and J usage is TRBJ2-1, with 7 bases identical to TRBD1. This CDR3 has 15 amino acids. With V trimmed by 4 bases and J by 10 bases, 13 bases remained unmatched. Germline CDR1 and CDR2: SEHNR and FQNEAQ (reference sequence). For the CDR3, the DNA is TGTGCCAGCAGCTCCCCGACAGGGCTGGGAGACGAGCAGTTCTTC. Translation gives CASSSPTGLGDEQFF.

This chain joins TRBV14 and TRBJ2-5, with D possibly TRBD2 on 5 matching bases. The V end lost 1 base, the J end lost 3 bases, and 15 bases lay between the germline ends. Germline V gene sequence: CDR1 SGHDN, CDR2 FVKESK. The CDR3 totals 16 residues. The CDR3 nucleotides read TGTGCCAGCAGCCAAGGAGTTAGGCCCGGGGAAGAGACCCAGTACTTC. Its protein is CASSQGVRPGEETQYF. Full variable domain (outside the CDR3, taken from reference TRBV14 and TRBJ2-5): EAGVTQFPSHSVIEKGQTVTLRCDPISGHDNLYWYRRVMGKEIKFLLHFVKESKQDESGMPNNRFLAERTGGTYSTLKVQPAELEDSGVYFCASSQGVRPGEETQYFGPGTRLLVL.

The V call is TRBV11-3, the J call TRBJ2-5, with 13 bases that match TRBD2. The CDR3 is 16 residues long. Trimming cost V 5 bases and J 5 bases; bases outside gene matches: 8. Germline V gene lookup returns CDR1 SGHNT and CDR2 YENEEA. This CDR3 reads CASSLRTSGSTETQYF. CDR3 DNA: TGTGCCAGCAGCCTAAGGACTAGCGGGAGTACGGAGACCCAGTACTTC.

The chain carries TRBV4-3 and TRBJ1-3; unclear D gene. The V gene's germline CDR1 is LGHNA and CDR2 YSLEER. Trimming stripped 0 bases from V and 1 base from J, with 19 bases between. CDR3 length: 19 amino acids. For the CDR3, the DNA is TGCGCCAGCAGCCAAGATACACTGACGTCCTTCAGATCTGGAAACACCATATATTTT. Protein sequence: CASSQDTLTSFRSGNTIYF.

The sample holds one count of this clone. The gene calls are TRBV25-1 and TRBJ2-4; 9 bases fit TRBD1. Germline V CDR1 and CDR2: MGHDK, SYGVNS. The J segment lost 0 bases and the V segment lost 1 base, leaving 4 bases of the junction unmatched. CDR3 length: 17 amino acids. For the CDR3, the DNA is TGTGCCAGCAGTGAATCAGGGACAGGGATAGCCAAAAACATTCAGTACTTC. Translation: CASSESGTGIAKNIQYF.

The chain employs TRBV6-5 and TRBJ2-7, with D unclear. The CDR3 consists of 14 residues. V was clipped by 6 bases and J by 0 bases, with 12 bases between them. Germline CDR1 and CDR2: MNHEY and SVGAGI. The CDR3 spells CASSPGLGSYEQYF. CDR3 nucleotides: TGTGCCAGCAGCCCCGGTCTGGGCTCCTACGAGCAGTACTTC.

The rearrangement joins TRBV12-5 to TRBJ1-2; D call uncertain. From germline, CDR1 is LGHNT and CDR2 FRNRAP. CDR3 length: 16 amino acids. The ends were cut back, 2 bases at V and 7 bases at J, with 20 bases in the middle. CDR3 protein: CASGLPNDRLRGGYTF. The CDR3 coding sequence is TGTGCTAGTGGTTTGCCCAATGACCGCCTTCGGGGTGGCTACACCTTC.

This sequence joins TRBV28 and TRBJ2-3, with 8 bases fitting TRBD1. The V segment lost 2 bases and the J segment 2 bases; nucleotides outside the gene matches: 3. The germline CDR1 and CDR2 sequences are MDHEN and SYDVKM. This CDR3 contains 15 residues. The CDR3 coding sequence is TGTGCCAGCAGTTTAATGACAGGGGACACAGATACGCAGTATTTT. This translates into CASSLMTGDTDTQYF.

The chain links TRBV21-1 to TRBJ2-7; the table assigns TRBD1, which was not confirmed against the DNA. TRBV21-1 corresponds to a pseudogene. The CDR3 has 17 amino acids. The CDR3 loop reads CASSKGFLCSSSYEQYF. The CDR3 DNA sequence: TGTGCCAGCAGCAAAGGTTTTTTGTGCAGTTCCTCCTACGAGCAGTACTTC.

The chain carries TRBV14 and TRBJ2-5; the D gene is possibly TRBD2 (7 bases). The CDR3 totals 14 residues. Between the trimmed V and J ends, which lost 5 bases and 5 bases, there was a span of 15 bases. Germline values: CDR1 SGHDN, CDR2 FVKESK. The CDR3 protein is CASSFRGGGETQYF. The CDR3 coding sequence is TGTGCCAGCAGCTTCAGAGGGGGAGGGGAGACCCAGTACTTC.

The chain joins TRBV28 to TRBJ1-4; D not certain. Per germline, CDR1 MDHEN and CDR2 SYDVKM. The V end lost 3 bases, the J end lost 8 bases, and 4 bases lay between the germline ends. CDR3 size: 11 residues. CDR3 DNA: TGTGCCAGCAGTTTTAACGAAAAACTGTTTTTT. Its translation: CASSFNEKLFF.

This CDR3 is CASKITGTSGEQFF. CDR3 DNA sequence: TGTGCCAGCAAGATAACCGGGACTAGCGGCGAGCAGTTCTTC. The V gene is TRBV7-2, the J gene TRBJ2-1; 11 bases agree with TRBD2. The germline CDR1 and CDR2 sequences are SGHTA and FQGNSA. The CDR3 totals 14 residues. With 7 bases clipped from V and 10 bases from J, the junction kept 9 bases outside the gene matches.

This chain links TRBV28 with TRBJ2-7; TRBD2 aligns across 7 bases. Germline V gene data show CDR1 as MDHEN and CDR2 as SYDVKM. Unmatched junction bases numbered 11, after V lost 1 base and J lost 5 bases. The CDR3 spans 16 residues. In DNA form, the CDR3 reads TGTGCCAGCAGTTTATTCTCAGCGGGGAAGGGTAACGAGCAGTACTTC. Its translation: CASSLFSAGKGNEQYF.

For the CDR3, the DNA is TGTGCCAGCAGCTTATTCCAATACGAGCAGTACTTC. As protein: CASSLFQYEQYF. The genes are TRBV7-9 and TRBJ2-7; D remains unclear. The CDR3 runs to 12 residues. CDR1 SEHNR and CDR2 FQNEAQ come from the germline V gene (reference sequence). V was clipped by 2 bases and J by 4 bases, with 6 bases between them. The whole variable domain, remainder taken from reference TRBV7-9 and TRBJ2-7, is DTGVSQNPRHKITKRGQNVTFRCDPISEHNRLYWYRQTLGQGPEFLTYFQNEAQLEKSRLLSDRFSAERPKGSFSTLEIQRTEQGDSAMYLCASSLFQYEQYFGPGTRLTVT.

V gene TRBV2 combines with J gene TRBJ2-5, with 16 nucleotides matching TRBD2. Germline V CDR1 and CDR2: SNHLY, FYNNEI. The CDR3 is made up of 16 amino acids. Unmatched junction bases numbered 6, after V lost 6 bases and J lost 5 bases. CDR3 protein: CASRGLAGGPGETQYF. CDR3 coding DNA: TGTGCCAGCAGGGGACTAGCGGGAGGGCCGGGGGAGACCCAGTACTTC.

The genes are TRBV9 and TRBJ2-5; TRBD1 matches 7 bases. V was clipped by 3 bases and J by 1 base; unmatched bases: 9. This CDR3 is built from 16 residues. Per germline, CDR1 SGDLS and CDR2 YYNGEE. DNA of the CDR3: TGTGCCAGCAGCGCCCTACAGGGGATGGTCCAAGAGACCCAGTACTTC. Its translation: CASSALQGMVQETQYF.

The rearrangement joins TRBV23-1 to TRBJ2-7; maybe TRBD1 (7 bases). TRBV23-1 is marked as an open reading frame, function uncertain. This CDR3 contains 16 residues. Trimming cost V 4 bases and J 4 bases, with 20 bases left between them. The CDR3 sequence: CASSPKAGRGVYEQYF. CDR3 sequence (DNA): TGCGCCAGCAGTCCAAAAGCGGGCAGGGGGGTGTACGAGCAGTACTTC.

J is TRBJ2-1 and V is TRBV7-9; 7 bases align to TRBD2. Looked up from germline, CDR1 is SEHNR and CDR2 is FQNEAQ (reference sequence). The CDR3 covers 15 residues. J lost 4 bases, V lost 1 base, and 4 bases had no gene match. The CDR3 nucleotides are TGTGCCAGCAGCTTAGTGGGAGGGCGTTACAATGAGCAGTTCTTC. Its protein product is CASSLVGGRYNEQFF. Together with reference TRBV7-9 and TRBJ2-1, the CDR3 gives the full variable domain: DTGVSQNPRHKITKRGQNVTFRCDPISEHNRLYWYRQTLGQGPEFLTYFQNEAQLEKSRLLSDRFSAERPKGSFSTLEIQRTEQGDSAMYLCASSLVGGRYNEQFFGPGTRLTVL.

This clone has a single count. V usage is TRBV5-1 and J usage is TRBJ2-3; D gene unclear. V was cut by 0 bases and J by 2 bases, with 7 bases left in between. The CDR3 sequence is 14 residues long. In germline, CDR1 is SGHRS, CDR2 YFSETQ. CDR3 protein: CASSLGGYTDTQYF. The CDR3 DNA reads as TGCGCCAGCAGCTTGGGTGGCTACACAGATACGCAGTATTTT.

This chain connects TRBV19 to TRBJ1-6; D is perhaps TRBD1 (6 bases). Germline CDR1 reads LNHDA; CDR2 reads SQIVND (reference sequence). V was pared by 5 bases and J by 9 bases, with 11 bases between. The CDR3 consists of 13 residues. In DNA, the CDR3 is TGTGCCAGTAGTTACAGGGCTGGTTCACCCCTCCACTTT. Residues: CASSYRAGSPLHF. Based on the CDR3 plus reference TRBV19 and TRBJ1-6, the full variable domain is DGGITQSPKYLFRKEGQNVTLSCEQNLNHDAMYWYRQDPGQGLRLIYYSQIVNDFQKGDIAEGYSVSREKKESFPLTVTSAQKNPTAFYLCASSYRAGSPLHFGNGTRLTVT.

The chain uses TRBV15 and TRBJ1-2; 8 nucleotides align to TRBD1. The CDR3 contains 14 residues. V lost 6 bases and J lost 3; bases outside the gene matches: 6. The germline gives CDR1 LNHNV, CDR2 YYDKDF (reference sequence). CDR3 in amino acids: CATSLAGGDYGYTF. DNA for the CDR3: TGTGCCACCAGTCTCGCAGGGGGCGACTATGGCTACACCTTC.

This rearrangement joins TRBV4-1 to TRBJ2-3, with D possibly matching TRBD1 (5 bases). The germline V gene has CDR1 MGHRA and CDR2 YSYEKL. This CDR3 is built from 16 residues. The germline V and J ends were trimmed by 3 bases and 2 bases, with 15 bases remaining between them. In DNA, the CDR3 is TGCGCCAGCAGCCACCAACAGGCGCCCTTCACAGATACGCAGTATTTT. This sequence encodes CASSHQQAPFTDTQYF.

The V and J genes are TRBV7-6 and TRBJ1-1; 9 nucleotides align to TRBD1. CDR3 length equals 18 residues. From germline, CDR1 is SGHVS and CDR2 FNYEAQ. The J segment lost 2 bases and the V segment lost 4 bases, leaving 14 bases of the junction unmatched. Here the CDR3 reads CASSSWDREAWINTEAFF. The DNA for the CDR3 is TGTGCCAGCAGCTCCTGGGACAGGGAGGCTTGGATAAACACTGAAGCTTTCTTT.

This sequence joins TRBV27 and TRBJ2-7; 8 bases align to TRBD1. CDR3 length: 13 residues. The germline V gene encodes CDR1 MNHEY and CDR2 SMNVEV (reference sequence). The V and J ends lost 5 bases and 4 bases, in that order; junction bases with no gene match: 4. DNA for the CDR3: TGTGCCAGCAGTCCGAGACAGGGGTACGAGCAGTACTTC. Translated, it gives CASSPRQGYEQYF.